This T cell receptor (beta chain) is drawn from a study of blood T cells in healthy people across ages. Overall study: Capture via template switching afforded approximately one barcoded beta molecule per two T cells.

Isolated PBMCs totaled at least 6 million in each sample. Study-level findings and limits: Long-lived donors carried more naive CD4+ cells and greater diversity than aged donors. CMV infection status of these donors was not known.

For this clonotype: Its antigen is still unknown.

The germline CDR1 and CDR2 sequences are DFQATT and SNEGSKA (reference sequence). V lost 3 bases and J 6 bases, leaving 15 bases between the germline ends. The CDR3 is 13 residues long. Sample-barcoded 5' priming and a J-beta primer mix drove a second PCR of about 7 to 12 cycles. TCRdb re-called the 5' RACE reads through MiXCR, storing one row per CDR3 protein. The sample carries 1.8 million or so distinct CDR3 sequences, about two fifths recorded once. This clonotype was obtained from a human donor in good health. The chain links TRBV20-1 to TRBJ2-7; D remains unclear. The sample taken for sequencing was blood. The CDR3 loop reads CSASFPVLGEQYF. In nucleotides, the CDR3 is TGCAGTGCTAGTTTTCCAGTTTTGGGCGAGCAGTACTTC.